This paragraph covers one T cell receptor (beta chain) sequence. No antigen is known for it. Base quality data are lacking; no much larger clone is found one base away. Participants were included only if at least one PBMC sample before ART initiation and at least two post-ART samples were available. All participants with HIV were treated in the United States of America. Before DNA extraction, cryopreserved samples of roughly 0.9-11 million PBMC were thawed and washed. At the time of the earliest PBMC sample, participants with HIV were aged between about 23 and 54 years. PBMC samples from each participant spanned 1-4 timepoints before ART initiation and 2-8 timepoints after ART initiation, with a median of 7 samples. For every participant, serial HIV viral load, CD4+ T-cell count, ART history and demographic data were obtained. Using a Qiagen kit on a QIAcube, genomic DNA was extracted from unsorted PBMC, with samples processed in batches of 12.

Sequencing of the TRB variable region was done with the immunoSEQ hsTCRB v3.0 assay at survey level resolution. TRB sequencing targeted a depth of about 40,000-50,000 T-cell genomes per sample. TRB libraries were pooled and sequenced on an Illumina MiSeq using a v3 150-cycle kit. The paper's data handling went like this. Repertoire analysis ran in R within a reproducible Nextflow workflow covering QC, data transformation and analysis. LymphoSeq2, an R package for exploring AIRR-Seq data, was used to implement custom analyses. A handful of samples that yielded fewer than 5000 total TRB sequences were excluded, so that around 190 HIV repertoires were analyzed. Among the approximately 190 retained HIV repertoires, some 60 were collected before ART initiation and roughly 130 were collected after ART initiation. Each repertoire was downsampled to 5000 TRB nucleotide sequences, and summary statistics were averaged across 100 downsampling iterations. TRB sequences were retained for analysis only if CDR3 regions of at least seven amino acids were present. Two measures captured diversity: a Shannon entropy-derived clonality score and the Gini coefficient. Repertoire networks linked the top 5000 CDR3 amino acid sequences whenever two sequences differed by an edit distance of one. GLIPH2 predicted antigen specificity groups and MHC restriction for TRB CDR3 amino acid sequences. To flag known associations with CMV, EBV, HIV or tissue antigens, CDR3 amino acid sequences were compared against VDJdb and McPAS-TCR. Pre-ART, post-ART and control groups were compared with Wilcoxon signed-rank tests and Holm-Bonferroni correction. In TCRdb, the immuneACCESS table is reduced to in-frame sequences with V and J assigned. These tables do not hold every clone; where another copy was compared, an unresolved V gene accounts for under half, and the others remain unexplained. Clone size and V and J calls were adopted from that table, with D and trimming inferred from the DNA. For this sample the table gives tens of thousands of clones, of which 75% to 90% were detected only once. Together, the top ten hold approximately 7% of the sample.

The data belong to a study of long-term antiretroviral therapy in people with HIV (dated by TCRdb to 2021 to 2024). As for the study more broadly: Collection of the earliest samples took place about a decade ahead of the 2015 WHO recommendation for immediate ART, at a time when ART was typically delayed until CD4 counts fell. A retrospective serial study tested whether changes in peripheral blood TRB repertoire composition and diversity were associated with ART initiation and durable HIV suppression. From some 30 adults with confirmed HIV infection, the cohort provided roughly 200 cryopreserved PBMC samples, gathered serially across a mean of about six years (range 1-12). Among the approximately 32 participants with HIV, ten to eleven were female. No cross-contamination during QIAcube processing was seen in test extractions of a monoclonal T-cell line run alongside roughly 35 polyclonal samples. The research as a whole found: At every time point, the repertoire was dominated by expanded TRB clones first identified before ART initiation, although this dominance fluctuated and, in many PLHIV, declined after ART. The samples were dated from 2004 to 2017, and the ART regimens that were used may be less effective than current ART regimens. No data were available on ART adherence, viral resistance or therapy changes, limiting inferences about post-ART repertoire changes. A significant increase in TRB diversity was found to be associated with ART initiation, although TRB diversity was observed to remain significantly below that of transplant donor controls even after long-term ART. Compared with controls, HIV repertoires had narrower CDR3 length ranges, and the network structure pointed to an antigen-experienced repertoire that shifted only slightly toward naive after ART. Because cell numbers in pre-ART samples were limited, unsorted PBMC were profiled instead of sorted CD4+ and CD8+ T cells. Since PBMC availability was limited, sequencing covered only the TCR beta chain, with no alpha chain pairing.

The sequence was collected from a man aged 35 to 55 with HIV. Sequenced material: unsorted PBMCs, taken 0.3 years after starting antiretroviral therapy.

The CDR3 region: CASSLVEQGLGSPLHF. In nucleotides, the sequence is TGTGCCAGCAGCTTAGTAGAACAGGGTCTGGGTTCACCCCTCCACTTT. The chain is made from TRBV7-2 and TRBJ1-6; the best D guess is TRBD1, with 6 bases matching. From a lookup of the germline V gene, CDR1 and CDR2 are SGHTA and FQGNSA. Trimming removed 1 base from V and 9 bases from J, leaving 16 bases between the germline ends. From the cysteine up to the phenylalanine, the CDR3 has a length of 16 residues. This entry keeps only the CDR3 DNA: 48 bases, framed from base 1.